Presented here are 5 T cell receptor beta chains from one specimen sequenced in a study of T cells after yellow fever vaccination. TCRdb re-derived calls from the 5' RACE reads in MiXCR, one entry per CDR3 protein. Altogether around 350,000 distinct CDR3 sequences are present, 6.2% being singletons, with the ten largest covering approximately 16%. The sample here was PBMCs, taken 5 days after the yellow fever booster vaccination. The receptors come from a man younger than 40 who received the YFV17D yellow fever vaccine.

The chain combines TRBV7-2 with TRBJ2-7; tentatively, D is TRBD2 (5 bases). The CDR3 loop spans 14 amino acids. V gave up 3 bases and J gave up 2 bases, with 11 bases separating them. Germline V gene lookup returns CDR1 SGHTA and CDR2 FQGNSA. CDR3 sequence (DNA): TGTGCCAGCAGCTTCCGGACTGACCCCTACGAGCAGTACTTC. It yields the protein CASSFRTDPYEQYF.

About this clonotype: A much larger clone is a single base away; this may be a read error. The V gene is TRBV5-1, the J gene TRBJ2-7; 8 bases match TRBD1. The CDR3 is made up of 14 amino acids. The germline CDR1 and CDR2 sequences are SGHRS and YFSETQ. Trimming removed 4 bases from V and 6 bases from J; junction bases left unmatched: 9. CDR3 nucleotides: TGCGCCAGCAGCCAGGGAGACCAGGGGGCCGAGCAGTACTTC. Protein sequence: CASSQGDQGAEQYF. Full variable domain (rest looked up from reference TRBV5-1 and TRBJ2-7): KAGVTQTPRYLIKTRGQQVTLSCSPISGHRSVSWYQQTPGQGLQFLFEYFSETQRNKGNFPGRFSGRQFSNSRSEMNVSTLELGDSALYLCASSQGDQGAEQYFGPGTRLTVT.

This clonotype was picked up many times. The CDR3, as DNA: TGTGCCAGCAGGAGTAGCACTGAAGCTTTCTTT. Protein sequence: CASRSSTEAFF. This rearrangement joins TRBV11-2 to TRBJ1-1; D remains unclear. The CDR3 consists of 11 residues. V lost 6 bases, J lost 4 bases, and 6 bases lay in between. Germline values: CDR1 SGHAT, CDR2 FQNNGV.

This sequence joins TRBV2 and TRBJ1-1; the D is unclear. Germline-derived CDR1 and CDR2 are SNHLY and FYNNEI. CDR3 size: 16 residues. Trimming left V 3 bases short and J 0 bases short, with 14 bases between. CDR3 nucleotide sequence: TGTGCCAGCAGTGAGAGTCCGGCAACTTTGAACACTGAAGCTTTCTTT. Residues: CASSESPATLNTEAFF.

This clonotype was counted a few times. The J gene is TRBJ2-5, the V gene TRBV5-1; D ambiguous. The germline CDR1 and CDR2 sequences are SGHRS and YFSETQ. Trimming cost V 6 bases and J 5 bases, with 17 bases left between them. The CDR3 is 14 amino acids. The CDR3 coding sequence is TGCGCCAGCACCCCCAACCTTTCACGGGAGACCCAGTACTTC. This gives the protein CASTPNLSRETQYF.